Included here is one TCR beta chain sequence, with context. Sequencing was performed with immunoSEQ multiplex PCR; in TCRdb, only in-frame clones are kept and a portion is missing. The profile shows 150,000 to 200,000 clones, roughly three quarters of them singletons. This sample was included in a study of blood T cell repertoires in COVID-19. On the study more broadly: Samples came from the United States, Italy and Spain, spanning acute and convalescent COVID-19. Sample material is recorded as cDNA or gDNA derived from T cells, B-cell-depleted T cells, or PBMCs.

Adults between roughly 18 and 89 years of age took part from 20 to 25 US areas. V was cut by 9 bases and J by 1 base, with 14 bases left in between. This CDR3 has 13 amino acids. Germline V gene sequence: CDR1 SGDLS, CDR2 YYNGEE. Sequencing input: PBMCs or T cells enriched from blood (not recorded which). The rearrangement joins TRBV9 to TRBJ2-7, with D unclear. This receptor was taken from a man between 60 and 75 years old who had been exposed to COVID-19. As DNA, the CDR3 is TGTGCCACCAGACTCGGGTCGTCCTACGAGCAGTACTTC. Protein sequence: CATRLGSSYEQYF.